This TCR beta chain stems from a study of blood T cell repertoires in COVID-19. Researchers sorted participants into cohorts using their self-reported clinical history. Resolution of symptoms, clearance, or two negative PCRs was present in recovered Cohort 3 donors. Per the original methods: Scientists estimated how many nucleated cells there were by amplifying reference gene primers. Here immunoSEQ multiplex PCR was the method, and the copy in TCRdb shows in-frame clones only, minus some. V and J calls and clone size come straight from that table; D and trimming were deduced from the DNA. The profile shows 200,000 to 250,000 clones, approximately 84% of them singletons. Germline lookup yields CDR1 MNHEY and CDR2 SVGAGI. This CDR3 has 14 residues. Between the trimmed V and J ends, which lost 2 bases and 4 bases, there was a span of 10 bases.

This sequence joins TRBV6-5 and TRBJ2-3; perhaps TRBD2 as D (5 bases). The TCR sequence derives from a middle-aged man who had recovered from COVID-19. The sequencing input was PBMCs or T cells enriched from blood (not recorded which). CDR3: CASSYSGPPDTQYF. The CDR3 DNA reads TGTGCCAGCAGTTACAGCGGCCCCCCAGATACGCAGTATTTT.